This is a list of T cell receptor beta chains from one sample in a study of blood T cell repertoires in COVID-19. The assay was immunoSEQ multiplex PCR, and TCRdb's table has in-frame clones only and misses some. Found here are 85,000 to 95,000 clones, around 88% of them singletons; the top ten hold over 0.35%. The sample taken for sequencing was peripheral blood. The receptors were sampled from a man between 60 and 75 years old with acute or convalescent COVID-19. Both conserved end residues are trimmed from each CDR3. Clone sizes are given selectively: once, few, many, or a class where the clone is expanded.

v_call | clone_size | cdr3_aa
TRBV7-2 | once | ASSLVGAGTVNTEAF
TRBV10-3 | - | AISESGGEGETQY
TRBV27 | - | ASSPQGALGTEAF
TRBV3-1/TRBV3-2 | - | ASSGGAYEQY
TRBV10-3 | - | AISESRASGDYNEQF
TRBV18 | - | ASSLQGRETQY
TRBV6-5 | - | ASERAGTEAF
TRBV4-1 | once | ASSQPIAADGYT
TRBV9 | once | ASSVGRGYETQY
TRBV7-2 | - | ASSFVLAAGELF
TRBV5-6 | - | ASSLEGAGVPQNIQY
TRBV6-6 | few | ASSYGGTEAF